One sample yielded the 28 T cell receptor beta chains listed below, sequenced in a study of blood T cell repertoires in COVID-19. Libraries were prepared by immunoSEQ multiplex PCR; TCRdb keeps only in-frame clonotypes and omits some of them. The table includes roughly 200,000 clones, 85% detected once. The sequencing input was PBMCs or T cells enriched from blood (not recorded which). These receptors were obtained from a man aged 40-50 years who had recovered from COVID-19.

The chain employs TRBV4-3 and TRBJ2-2; D is unresolved. The V end lost 1 base, the J end lost 7 bases, and 7 bases lay between the germline ends. The CDR3 is 13 amino acids. Germline-derived CDR1 and CDR2 are LGHNA and YSLEER. CDR3 nucleotide sequence: TGCGCCAGCAGCCAAGGAGAGGTCGGGGAGCTGTTTTTT. As protein: CASSQGEVGELFF.

The rearrangement links TRBV7-8 to TRBJ1-4, with D unresolved. Germline V lookup: CDR1 SGHVS, CDR2 FQNEAQ. V lost 4 bases, J lost 7 bases, and 10 bases lay in between. The CDR3 totals 13 residues. In nucleotides, the CDR3 is TGTGCCAGCAGCTCGAGCCGGGGTGAAAAACTGTTTTTT. Its translation is CASSSSRGEKLFF.

This CDR3 reads CASSLAAVLNTEAFF. The CDR3 DNA is TGCGCCAGCAGCTTGGCTGCGGTATTGAACACTGAAGCTTTCTTT. The V gene is TRBV5-1, the J gene TRBJ1-1; D not resolved. Germline CDR1 SGHRS, CDR2 YFSETQ. V dropped 0 bases and J dropped 0 bases, with 9 bases sitting between them. The CDR3 sequence is 15 residues long.

The chain carries TRBV7-9 and TRBJ2-1; D is unclear. The ends were cut back, 5 bases at V and 9 bases at J, with 26 bases in the middle. The CDR3 runs 17 residues. Germline loops: CDR1 SEHNR, CDR2 FQNEAQ (reference sequence). CDR3 sequence reads: CASSQLVGRGVSSEQFF. The CDR3 bases are TGTGCCAGCAGCCAACTCGTTGGTCGAGGCGTTAGTAGTGAGCAGTTCTTC.

V and J are TRBV11-3 and TRBJ1-1; D gene uncertain. The CDR3 runs to 16 residues. Germline values: CDR1 SGHNT, CDR2 YENEEA. Trimming took 1 base from V and 3 from J, leaving 15 bases between them. CDR3 bases: TGTGCCAGCAGCTTAGGGCCCACCCCAGGCGACACTGAAGCTTTCTTT. This sequence encodes CASSLGPTPGDTEAFF.

The V call is TRBV24-1, the J call TRBJ2-1; TRBD1 matches at 8 bases. Trimming at V came to 1 base and at J to 4 bases, leaving 5 bases not matched to a gene. The CDR3 consists of 16 residues. Germline values: CDR1 KGHDR, CDR2 SFDVKD. DNA of the CDR3: TGTGCCACCAGTGATTTCATACAGGGGGTATACAATGAGCAGTTCTTC. Translation: CATSDFIQGVYNEQFF.

This clone was recorded many times. J is TRBJ1-6 and V is TRBV30, with a weak D call TRBD1 (5 bases). Per the germline V gene, CDR1 is GTSNPN and CDR2 is SVGIG (reference sequence). V gave up 7 bases and J gave up 5 bases, with 15 bases separating them. The CDR3 sequence is 14 residues long. The CDR3 loop is CAFSPGGDNSPLHF. CDR3 bases: TGTGCCTTTTCGCCGGGGGGTGATAATTCACCCCTCCACTTT.

The chain carries TRBV12-3 or TRBV12-4 and TRBJ2-1, with D uncertain. The CDR3 is 13 amino acids. V was clipped by 1 base and J by 6 bases, with 7 bases between them. CDR3 residues: CASSLGASNEQFF. The CDR3, as DNA: TGTGCCAGCAGTTTAGGGGCAAGCAATGAGCAGTTCTTC.

The gene calls are TRBV5-4 and TRBJ1-1; weak D call: TRBD1 (5 bases). The germline CDR1 and CDR2 sequences are SGHNT and YYREEE (reference sequence). The CDR3 extends over 17 amino acids. Deletions cut 0 bases from V and 0 bases from J, with 15 bases between. The CDR3 nucleotides are TGTGCCAGCAGCTTGGGCAGGGAGGGAGGTATGAACACTGAAGCTTTCTTT. Translation gives CASSLGREGGMNTEAFF.

This clone was recorded once. The chain employs TRBV7-8 and TRBJ1-2, with D possibly being TRBD1 (6 bases). This CDR3 region has 14 residues. Germline CDR1 SGHVS, CDR2 FQNEAQ. V dropped 1 base and J dropped 4 bases, with 10 bases sitting between them. As DNA, the CDR3 is TGTGCCAGCAGCTTAGAAGGACAGCCCTATGGCTACACCTTC. Translation: CASSLEGQPYGYTF.

A single count supports this clone. This chain links TRBV19 with TRBJ1-2, with 8 bases that match TRBD1. CDR3 length equals 14 residues. V gave up 4 bases and J gave up 4 bases; unmatched junction bases: 5. The germline CDR1 and CDR2 sequences are LNHDA and SQIVND (reference sequence). The CDR3 region is CASSRQGSSYGYTF. The CDR3 DNA is TGTGCCAGTAGTAGACAGGGGAGTAGCTATGGCTACACCTTC. The full variable domain, completed using reference TRBV19 and TRBJ1-2, is DGGITQSPKYLFRKEGQNVTLSCEQNLNHDAMYWYRQDPGQGLRLIYYSQIVNDFQKGDIAEGYSVSREKKESFPLTVTSAQKNPTAFYLCASSRQGSSYGYTFGSGTRLTVV.

The chain links TRBV19 to TRBJ2-2, with D tentatively TRBD2 (5 bases). The germline V and J ends were trimmed by 3 bases and 2 bases, with 7 bases remaining between them. The V gene's germline CDR1 is LNHDA and CDR2 SQIVND (reference sequence). CDR3 size: 14 residues. The CDR3 spells CASSIRGNTGELFF. The CDR3 DNA sequence: TGTGCCAGTAGTATTCGGGGAAACACCGGGGAGCTGTTTTTT.

The table lists this clone with a count of one. CDR3 nucleotide sequence: TGCGCCAGCAGCCAAGGGGGTGCAGGGGGTAATGAAAAACTGTTTTTT. The encoded protein is CASSQGGAGGNEKLFF. The chain combines TRBV4-1 with TRBJ1-4, with 7 positions matching TRBD1. CDR1 is MGHRA, CDR2 YSYEKL, per germline. The V gene end was trimmed by 1 base and the J gene end by 4 bases; junction bases not matched to a gene: 6. The CDR3 spans 16 residues.

The chain recombines TRBV4-1 with TRBJ2-1; D may be TRBD1 (5 bases). The germline CDR1 and CDR2 sequences are MGHRA and YSYEKL. Trimming took off 5 bases at V and 5 bases at J, with 10 bases between the two ends. The CDR3 runs to 13 residues. CDR3 bases: TGCGCCAGCAGCAAAGTAGGGGACAATGAGCAGTTCTTC. Amino acid sequence: CASSKVGDNEQFF.

The chain uses TRBV5-5 and TRBJ2-7; 7 nucleotides line up with TRBD2. V lost 0 bases and J lost 0; bases outside the gene matches: 6. The germline V gene encodes CDR1 SGHKS and CDR2 YYEKEE (reference sequence). This CDR3 has 16 amino acids. The CDR3 reads CASSLEFGGSSYEQYF. The CDR3 DNA reads TGTGCCAGCAGCTTGGAATTTGGCGGGAGCTCCTACGAGCAGTACTTC.

The rearrangement uses TRBV9 and TRBJ2-5, with 9 bases that match TRBD2. Germline V CDR1 and CDR2: SGDLS, YYNGEE. J was trimmed by 2 bases and V by 0 bases; bases with no gene match: 5. This CDR3 is 16 amino acids long. CDR3 sequence reads: CASSVDPAGGQETQYF. DNA for the CDR3: TGTGCCAGCAGCGTAGATCCAGCGGGAGGACAAGAGACCCAGTACTTC.

The CDR3 coding sequence is TGCAGTGCTAGTGGTGCTAACCCTAGCACAGATACGCAGTATTTT. Its translation: CSASGANPSTDTQYF. The chain joins TRBV20-1 to TRBJ2-3; D gene ambiguous. The germline V gene has CDR1 DFQATT and CDR2 SNEGSKA (reference sequence). V lost 3 bases, J lost 0 bases, and 13 bases lay in between. This CDR3 spans 15 amino acids.

This clone was counted between two and nine times. The CDR3 here is CASSQLSVGEQYF. Here the CDR3 DNA reads TGTGCCAGCAGCCAACTTAGCGTGGGGGAGCAGTACTTC. The J gene is TRBJ2-7, the V gene TRBV7-2, with D perhaps matching TRBD2 (5 bases). Per the germline V gene, CDR1 is SGHTA and CDR2 is FQGNSA. Between the trimmed V and J ends, which lost 5 bases and 7 bases, there was a span of 15 bases. The CDR3 spans 13 residues. The full variable domain, rest sourced from reference TRBV7-2 and TRBJ2-7, is GAGVSQSPSNKVTEKGKDVELRCDPISGHTALYWYRQSLGQGLEFLIYFQGNSAPDKSGLPSDRFSAERTGGSVSTLTIQRTQQEDSAVYLCASSQLSVGEQYFGPGTRLTVT.

V gene TRBV15 combines with J gene TRBJ1-6, with 7 bases that match TRBD1. Trimming at V came to 4 bases and at J to 6 bases, leaving 6 bases not matched to a gene. The CDR3 totals 15 residues. CDR1 is LNHNV, CDR2 YYDKDF, per germline (reference sequence). The CDR3 loop is CATSKQTGSNSPLHF. The CDR3 nucleotides are TGTGCCACCAGCAAGCAGACAGGGAGTAATTCACCCCTCCACTTT.

The gene calls are TRBV16 and TRBJ1-6; no clear D gene. The germline gives CDR1 KGHSY, CDR2 FQNENV. V was shortened by 0 bases and J by 7 bases, with 16 bases between the two germline ends. The CDR3 totals 17 residues. The CDR3 sequence: CASSQSYGGSGNSPLHF. For the CDR3, the DNA is TGTGCCAGCAGCCAATCTTATGGTGGCTCAGGAAATTCACCCCTCCACTTT.

This clone showed up just once. V and J are TRBV6-6 and TRBJ2-3; tentatively, D is TRBD2 (5 bases). Trimming took off 2 bases at V and 7 bases at J, with 13 bases between the two ends. CDR1 is MNHNY, CDR2 SVGAGI, per germline (reference sequence). The CDR3 has 14 amino acids. The CDR3 reads CASSYREGQHTQYF. In DNA, the CDR3 is TGTGCCAGCAGTTACCGCGAGGGCCAGCATACGCAGTATTTT.

This clone was detected a few times. This chain uses TRBV7-9 with TRBJ2-7; 11 bases are shared with TRBD2. Trimming took 1 base from V and 2 from J; bases not matched to a gene: 4. The CDR3 covers 16 residues. Per germline, CDR1 SEHNR and CDR2 FQNEAQ (reference sequence). The CDR3 reads CASSLGWGLAAYEQYF. For the CDR3, the DNA is TGTGCCAGCAGCTTAGGGTGGGGACTAGCGGCCTACGAGCAGTACTTC.

This rearrangement joins TRBV21-1 to TRBJ1-6. TRBV21-1 is given as a pseudogene. The CDR3 sequence is 14 residues long. The CDR3 loop is CASSNGTLHSPLHF. The CDR3 nucleotides read TGTGCCAGCAGCAACGGGACTCTTCATTCACCCCTCCACTTT.

The chain couples TRBV4-2 to TRBJ2-7; TRBD2 aligns across 9 bases. CDR1 is LGHNA and CDR2 is YNFKEQ in the germline V gene. This CDR3 spans 17 amino acids. V shed 0 bases and J 6 bases; nucleotides not matched to a gene: 12. Here the CDR3 reads CASSQDPSLAGTGEQYF. The CDR3 region has the DNA TGTGCCAGCAGCCAAGATCCCTCACTAGCGGGTACCGGCGAGCAGTACTTC.

The chain joins TRBV10-1 to TRBJ2-3; 9 nucleotides match TRBD2. Germline V gene data show CDR1 as WNHNN and CDR2 as SYGVQD (reference sequence). V was clipped by 3 bases and J by 4 bases; unmatched bases: 8. The CDR3 consists of 16 residues. The CDR3 sequence is CASSDLAGVDADTQYF. In DNA, the CDR3 is TGCGCCAGCAGTGATTTAGCGGGAGTTGATGCAGATACGCAGTATTTT.

This rearrangement joins TRBV19 to TRBJ1-5; 8 nucleotides line up with TRBD1. Germline V gene sequence: CDR1 LNHDA, CDR2 SQIVND (reference sequence). The V gene end was trimmed by 8 bases and the J gene end by 2 bases; junction bases not matched to a gene: 11. The CDR3 is made up of 16 amino acids. CDR3 in DNA: TGTGCCAGTGGTAAGGACAGGGATTTTCGCAATCAGCCCCAGCATTTT. Protein sequence: CASGKDRDFRNQPQHF.

This sequence joins TRBV12-5 and TRBJ2-1; D unclear. The length of the CDR3 is 12 residues. Germline V lookup: CDR1 LGHNT, CDR2 FRNRAP. V gave up 3 bases and J gave up 6 bases, with 6 bases separating them. The CDR3 here is CASGFDSNEQFF. In DNA form, the CDR3 reads TGTGCTAGTGGTTTCGATAGCAATGAGCAGTTCTTC.

The rearrangement links TRBV6-5 to TRBJ1-5; a weak D match, TRBD1 (6 bases). Germline assignment: CDR1 MNHEY and CDR2 SVGAGI. The CDR3 totals 15 residues. V was cut by 6 bases and J by 0 bases, with 12 bases left in between. Here the CDR3 DNA reads TGTGCCAGCAGGACCCACAGGGATAGCAATCAGCCCCAGCATTTT. Translated, it gives CASRTHRDSNQPQHF.